Shown below are 2 T cell receptor beta chains from a single sample sequenced in a study of T cells in localized non-small cell lung cancer. Generated by immunoSEQ multiplex PCR, the TCRdb table keeps only in-frame clones and is missing some. Altogether 8,500 to 13,000 clones are present, approximately 81% being singletons, with the ten largest covering roughly 9.2%. The sequencing used peripheral blood, collected before any cancer treatment. The receptor set was obtained from a male donor at least 60 years old with stage III lung adenocarcinoma.

This chain joins TRBV2 and TRBJ1-2; TRBD1 agrees at 10 bases. In germline, CDR1 is SNHLY, CDR2 FYNNEI. With V trimmed by 6 bases and J by 4 bases, 14 bases remained unmatched. The CDR3 contains 17 residues. CDR3 in DNA: TGTGCCAGCAGCAGAGACAGGGGGCGCGAATTAGGCTATGGCTACACCTTC. Translated: CASSRDRGRELGYGYTF.

The chain carries TRBV18 and TRBJ2-7, with D unclear. Germline lookup yields CDR1 KGHSH and CDR2 LQKENI. CDR3 length: 11 amino acids. With 6 bases removed from V and 1 base from J, the gap between germline ends came to 4 bases. CDR3 amino acids: CASSLSYEQYF. The CDR3 nucleotides are TGTGCCAGCTCGCTATCCTACGAGCAGTACTTC. The variable domain in full, with the rest retrieved from reference TRBV18 and TRBJ2-7, is NAGVMQNPRHLVRRRGQEARLRCSPMKGHSHVYWYRQLPEEGLKFMVYLQKENIIDESGMPKERFSAEFPKEGPSILRIQQVVRGDSAAYFCASSLSYEQYFGPGTRLTVT.